This TCR beta chain was documented in a study of blood T cells in healthy people across ages. This clonotype showed up just a few times. With a J-beta primer mix and a sample-barcoded 5' primer, a second PCR ran about 7 to 11 cycles. TCRdb re-derived calls from the 5' RACE reads in MiXCR, one entry per CDR3 protein. Of about 650,000 distinct CDR3 sequences listed, approximately 29% are singletons. The specimen sequenced was blood. This sequence originates from a woman older than 75 in good health.

CDR3 DNA sequence: TGTGCCAGCAGCGCCCCAGGAGTAGCGGGGCGAGCAGGCTACACCTTC. Translated: CASSAPGVAGRAGYTF. The chain is built from TRBV7-9 and TRBJ1-2, with D perhaps matching TRBD1 (5 bases). CDR3 length: 16 residues. V was cut by 5 bases and J by 8 bases, with 24 bases left in between. CDR1 is SEHNR and CDR2 is FQNEAQ in the germline V gene (reference sequence).